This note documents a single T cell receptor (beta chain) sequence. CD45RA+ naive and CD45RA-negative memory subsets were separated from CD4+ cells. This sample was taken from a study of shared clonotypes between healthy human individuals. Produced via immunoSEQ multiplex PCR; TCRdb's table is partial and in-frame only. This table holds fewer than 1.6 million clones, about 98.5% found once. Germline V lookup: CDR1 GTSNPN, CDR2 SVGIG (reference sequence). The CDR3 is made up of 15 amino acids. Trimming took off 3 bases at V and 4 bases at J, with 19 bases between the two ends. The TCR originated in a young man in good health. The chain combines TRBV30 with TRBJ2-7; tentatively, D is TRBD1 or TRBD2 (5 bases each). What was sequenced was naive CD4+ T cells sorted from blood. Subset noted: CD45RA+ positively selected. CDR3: CAWSPGLGSLYEQYF. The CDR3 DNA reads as TGTGCCTGGAGCCCGGGGCTAGGCAGCTTATACGAGCAGTACTTC.